These T cell receptor beta chains were read from a single sample in a study of cytomegalovirus exposure and HLA in healthy donors. Assay used: immunoSEQ multiplex PCR; TCRdb lists only in-frame clones, some missing. The table shows 150,000 to 200,000 clones, with about 81% occurring only once. The sequenced sample was PBMCs. The receptors were gathered from a woman aged 18 to 35 in good health and CMV-seropositive. Both conserved end residues are trimmed from each CDR3. Fields, in order: clone size, J gene, V gene, CDR3 protein. Rows give clone size only sometimes, using once, few, many, or a class for an expanded clone.

clone size: few; J gene: TRBJ1-2; V gene: TRBV6-4; CDR3 protein: ASSTPDRERNYGYT
clone size: NA; J gene: TRBJ2-2; V gene: TRBV29-1; CDR3 protein: SVGDRSNTGELF
clone size: NA; J gene: TRBJ2-5; V gene: TRBV5-8; CDR3 protein: ASSPLGGGQETQY
clone size: NA; J gene: TRBJ1-3; V gene: TRBV6-5; CDR3 protein: ASSVGHTGNTIY
clone size: NA; J gene: TRBJ1-2; V gene: TRBV7-9; CDR3 protein: ASSSHSTGVGSGYT
clone size: NA; J gene: TRBJ2-7; V gene: TRBV28; CDR3 protein: ASSPTGRGRDEQY
clone size: NA; J gene: TRBJ2-6; V gene: TRBV15; CDR3 protein: ATSSSGGITGANVLT
clone size: NA; J gene: TRBJ2-7; V gene: TRBV6-5; CDR3 protein: ASRKAGSNEQY
clone size: few; J gene: TRBJ2-1; V gene: TRBV19; CDR3 protein: ASSGDRSSYNEQF
clone size: NA; J gene: TRBJ2-1; V gene: TRBV12-5; CDR3 protein: ASGPFAGGADNEQF
clone size: few; J gene: TRBJ1-2; V gene: TRBV6-5; CDR3 protein: AFSRGGHGYT
clone size: NA; J gene: TRBJ2-3; V gene: TRBV7-9; CDR3 protein: ASSLGDRVSDTQY